This T cell receptor beta chain derives from a study of blood T cell repertoires in COVID-19. Authors' analysis steps: Researchers report that nucleated cell counts were estimated from reference gene primer amplification. TCRdb's table, derived via immunoSEQ multiplex PCR, lists solely in-frame clones and lacks some. Clonal size and the V and J genes are those of that table, whereas D and trimming came from the DNA. Among tens of thousands of clones listed, roughly 84% were seen once. Per the germline V gene, CDR1 is DFQATT and CDR2 is SNEGSKA (reference sequence). This CDR3 has 15 residues. The germline V and J ends were trimmed by 6 bases and 2 bases, with 17 bases remaining between them.

The receptor's source is a man between 70 and 80 years old with active COVID-19. The chain has TRBV20-1 and TRBJ2-1, with D possibly TRBD1 on 5 matching bases. Material for sequencing was peripheral blood. Here the CDR3 DNA reads TGCAGTGCAAGTAGGGGCCGGGCTCCCTACAATGAGCAGTTCTTC. Its translation is CSASRGRAPYNEQFF.